These 10 T cell receptor beta chains share one sample of origin, sequenced in a study of blood T cell repertoires in COVID-19. Profiling relied on immunoSEQ multiplex PCR, and the TCRdb table lists in-frame clones only, not all of them. The sample contains around 120,000 clones, 70% to 85% of which appear only once. Sequenced sample: peripheral blood. Every receptor here comes from a human donor with acute or convalescent COVID-19. The donor label of this sample is uncertain.

The rearrangement joins TRBV4-1 to TRBJ1-1; TRBD1 might be the D (5 bases). V dropped 4 bases and J dropped 3 bases, with 15 bases sitting between them. The CDR3 is 15 amino acids. Germline V gene sequence: CDR1 MGHRA, CDR2 YSYEKL. The CDR3, as DNA: TGCGCCAGCAGCCGGGAAGGGGCAGGCTACACTGAAGCTTTCTTT. Protein product: CASSREGAGYTEAFF.

The chain uses TRBV5-8 and TRBJ2-2; D might be TRBD1 (5 bases). V lost 0 bases, J lost 3 bases, and 12 bases lay in between. Germline lookup yields CDR1 SGHTS and CDR2 YDEGEE. The CDR3 has 16 residues. The DNA for the CDR3 is TGTGCCAGCAGCTTGGCCAGGGCAATTCACACCGGGGAGCTGTTTTTT. Amino acids: CASSLARAIHTGELFF.

The rearrangement links TRBV5-1 to TRBJ2-7, with 9 bases lining up with TRBD1. Looked up from germline, CDR1 is SGHRS and CDR2 is YFSETQ. Trimming at V came to 3 bases and at J to 2 bases, leaving 12 bases not matched to a gene. The CDR3 covers 17 residues. CDR3 amino acids: CASSSYAAGQGTYEQYF. CDR3 coding DNA: TGCGCCAGCAGCTCATACGCGGCGGGACAGGGTACCTACGAGCAGTACTTC. Full variable domain (outside the CDR3, taken from reference TRBV5-1 and TRBJ2-7): KAGVTQTPRYLIKTRGQQVTLSCSPISGHRSVSWYQQTPGQGLQFLFEYFSETQRNKGNFPGRFSGRQFSNSRSEMNVSTLELGDSALYLCASSSYAAGQGTYEQYFGPGTRLTVT.

This clone was picked up many times. The V and J genes are TRBV4-1 and TRBJ2-5, with 8 bases matching TRBD2. In germline, CDR1 is MGHRA, CDR2 YSYEKL. This CDR3 region has 15 residues. After removal of 0 bases from V and 6 bases from J, the junction contained 6 bases not matched to a gene. The CDR3 coding sequence is TGCGCCAGCAGCCAAGATGAAGGACTAGCAAAGACCCAGTACTTC. Protein: CASSQDEGLAKTQYF.

The J gene is TRBJ1-5, the V gene TRBV21-1; the listed D gene, TRBD1, was not tested against the DNA. TRBV21-1 is a known pseudogene. The CDR3 extends over 16 amino acids. Written as DNA, the CDR3 is TGTGCCAGCAGCAAAAACCCCAGGAATAGCAATCAGCCCCAGCATTTT. This gives the protein CASSKNPRNSNQPQHF.

As DNA, the CDR3 is TGTGCCAGCAGTGTACAGGTCTTTACCAATCAGCCCCAGCATTTT. Encoded protein: CASSVQVFTNQPQHF. The chain has TRBV28 and TRBJ1-5; tentative D call: TRBD1 (5 bases). V was pared by 5 bases and J by 3 bases, with 14 bases between. Germline CDR1 reads MDHEN; CDR2 reads SYDVKM. This CDR3 comprises 15 residues.

CDR3 protein: CASSQVGGQETQYF. DNA of the CDR3: TGTGCCAGCAGCCAAGTCGGGGGCCAAGAGACCCAGTACTTC. V gene TRBV3-1 (or the pseudogene TRBV3-2) combines with J gene TRBJ2-5; a weak D match, TRBD2 (6 bases). V gave up 1 base and J gave up 1 base, with 7 bases separating them. Germline lookup yields CDR1 LGHDT and CDR2 YNNKEL (reference sequence). The CDR3 is 14 amino acids.

The chain uses TRBV11-2 and TRBJ2-7; the match to TRBD2 covers 10 bases. The germline gives CDR1 SGHAT, CDR2 FQNNGV. V trimming: 2 bases; J trimming: 5 bases; junction bases outside the gene matches: 9. The CDR3 has 16 amino acids. The CDR3 sequence is CASSLPPLAGRDEQYF. The CDR3 nucleotides read TGTGCCAGCAGCTTACCCCCACTAGCGGGGAGAGACGAGCAGTACTTC.

This sequence joins TRBV6-6 and TRBJ2-1; the match to TRBD1 covers 9 bases. This CDR3 has 15 amino acids. The V gene end was trimmed by 6 bases and the J gene end by 7 bases; junction bases not matched to a gene: 10. Germline values: CDR1 MNHNY, CDR2 SVGAGI (reference sequence). The CDR3 here is CASSSWTGAGNEQFF. The CDR3 DNA reads TGTGCCAGCAGCTCATGGACAGGGGCGGGGAATGAGCAGTTCTTC.

This clone was observed a handful of times. V usage is TRBV6-5 and J usage is TRBJ1-5, with TRBD1 matching 7 bases. Per the germline V gene, CDR1 is MNHEY and CDR2 is SVGAGI. V was pared by 7 bases and J by 3 bases, with 6 bases of the junction left unmatched. CDR3 length: 14 amino acids. CDR3 bases: TGTGCCAGCATTAACAGGGGCCTCAATCAGCCCCAGCATTTT. As protein: CASINRGLNQPQHF.